This T cell receptor (delta chain) was identified during a study of Vδ1+ human thymocytes. Notes on the study in general: Thymic TRG and TRD repertoires appeared highly polyclonal.

Points on this clone: As yet, its antigen is unknown.

CDR3 length: 14 residues. V lost 0 bases and J lost 3, with 8 bases in between. CDR1 and CDR2 (germline): TSWWSYY, QGS. Extracted RNA was reverse transcribed into cDNA. Pooled V-gene forward primers with one constant-region reverse primer generated the CDR3 amplicons by multiplex PCR. With CATT, TCRdb re-called clones from the multiplex PCR reads. Here the sample spans tens of thousands of delta-chain clones, about 16% being singletons. The sequenced sample was Vdelta1+ gamma-delta thymocytes from the thymus. Subset defined: FACS-sorted CD3+ TCRalphabeta- TCRVdelta1+ TCRVdelta2- thymocytes. This clonotype was obtained from a boy under two years old who had congenital heart surgery. This chain links TRDV1 with TRDJ1; no firm D call. CDR3 region: CALGELNCADKLIF. The CDR3 DNA reads TGTGCTCTTGGGGAACTTAACTGTGCCGATAAACTCATCTTT.